This is a list of T cell receptor beta chains from one sample in a study of blood T cell repertoires in COVID-19. Clones were sequenced by immunoSEQ multiplex PCR, and TCRdb holds only the in-frame ones, with some missing. The data contain under 250,000 clones, around four fifths of them seen just once; the ten biggest clones take up approximately 2.6%. The sequenced sample was peripheral blood. These receptors all come from a woman aged 65 to 85 with active or convalescent COVID-19. Each CDR3 is given with its conserved first and last residue. The order of the fields is V gene, clone size, J gene, D gene, CDR3 DNA, CDR3 protein. A D gene is named only where the DNA matches it firmly. Only part of the rows carry a size: once, few, many, or a class if the clone is expanded.

V gene: TRBV5-1; clone size: once; J gene: TRBJ2-5; D gene: TRBD2; CDR3 DNA: TGCGCCAGCAGCTTATTTTTAGCGGGAGGGCCCGGGAGCCAAGAGACCCAGTACTTC; CDR3 protein: CASSLFLAGGPGSQETQYF
V gene: TRBV5-1; clone size: .; J gene: TRBJ2-1; D gene: .; CDR3 DNA: TGCGCCAGCAGTTTTCCGGGACAATCCTACAATGAGCAGTTCTTC; CDR3 protein: CASSFPGQSYNEQFF
V gene: TRBV28; clone size: .; J gene: TRBJ2-5; D gene: TRBD1; CDR3 DNA: TGTGCCAGCACTCCACGCCGGTATAAAGGGGGCTTGGAGACCCAGTACTTC; CDR3 protein: CASTPRRYKGGLETQYF
V gene: TRBV21-1; clone size: .; J gene: TRBJ1-5; D gene: .; CDR3 DNA: TGTGCCAGCAGCAAAGGGGGGGGTAGCAATCAGCCCCAGCATTTT; CDR3 protein: CASSKGGGSNQPQHF
V gene: TRBV18; clone size: .; J gene: TRBJ2-1; D gene: TRBD2; CDR3 DNA: TGTGCCAGCTCACCATCGTTGACTAGCGGGGGGGCTAGTGAGCAGTTCTTC; CDR3 protein: CASSPSLTSGGASEQFF
V gene: TRBV3-1/TRBV3-2; clone size: .; J gene: TRBJ2-5; D gene: .; CDR3 DNA: TGTGCCAGCAGCCCAAGAACAGCTCAAGAGACCCAGTACTTC; CDR3 protein: CASSPRTAQETQYF
V gene: TRBV11-2; clone size: .; J gene: TRBJ2-2; D gene: .; CDR3 DNA: TGTGCCAGCAGCTTAGGGCCGTACACCGGGGAGCTGTTTTTT; CDR3 protein: CASSLGPYTGELFF
V gene: TRBV18; clone size: .; J gene: TRBJ2-2; D gene: .; CDR3 DNA: TGTGCCAGCTCACCATCCCAGGGATTCGCCGGGGAGCTGTTTTTT; CDR3 protein: CASSPSQGFAGELFF
V gene: TRBV12-3/TRBV12-4; clone size: .; J gene: TRBJ1-5; D gene: TRBD1; CDR3 DNA: TGTGCCAGTACCGGGACAGGGGAATTTCCCCAGCATTTT; CDR3 protein: CASTGTGEFPQHF
V gene: TRBV15; clone size: .; J gene: TRBJ2-3; D gene: .; CDR3 DNA: TGTGCCACCGCAGGACTGGGACATAGCACAGATACGCAGTATTTT; CDR3 protein: CATAGLGHSTDTQYF
V gene: TRBV18; clone size: .; J gene: TRBJ2-1; D gene: TRBD2; CDR3 DNA: TGTGCCAGCTCACTCCAAGGCGGGACTAGCGGGATGAGAGTGCAGTTCTTC; CDR3 protein: CASSLQGGTSGMRVQFF
V gene: TRBV6-6; clone size: .; J gene: TRBJ2-1; D gene: .; CDR3 DNA: TGTGCCAGCAGCCCCCGGGGGTCCGACAATGAGCAGTTCTTC; CDR3 protein: CASSPRGSDNEQFF
V gene: TRBV2; clone size: .; J gene: TRBJ1-1; D gene: .; CDR3 DNA: TGTGCCAGCAGTGAACGGGGTAGCTTCTCCACTGAAGCTTTCTTT; CDR3 protein: CASSERGSFSTEAFF
V gene: TRBV6-5; clone size: few; J gene: TRBJ2-3; D gene: TRBD1; CDR3 DNA: TGTGCCAGCAGGACAGGGCCGACAGATACGCAGTATTTT; CDR3 protein: CASRTGPTDTQYF
V gene: TRBV15; clone size: .; J gene: TRBJ2-2; D gene: TRBD2; CDR3 DNA: TGTGCCACCAGCAGAGATCGGGGACTAGCGGGGAACACCGGGGAGCTGTTTTTT; CDR3 protein: CATSRDRGLAGNTGELFF
V gene: TRBV2; clone size: .; J gene: TRBJ1-4; D gene: .; CDR3 DNA: TGTGCCAGCACCTTCCTCAGGGGAACTAATGAAAAACTGTTTTTT; CDR3 protein: CASTFLRGTNEKLFF
V gene: TRBV6-1; clone size: .; J gene: TRBJ1-2; D gene: .; CDR3 DNA: TGTGCCAGCAGTGAAGTGGGCGCCTATGGCTACACCTTC; CDR3 protein: CASSEVGAYGYTF
V gene: TRBV27; clone size: .; J gene: TRBJ2-7; D gene: .; CDR3 DNA: TGTGCCAGCAGTTTACGCCCAGGTAGCGAGCAGTACTTC; CDR3 protein: CASSLRPGSEQYF
V gene: TRBV4-2; clone size: .; J gene: TRBJ2-5; D gene: TRBD2; CDR3 DNA: TGTGCCAGCAGCCAAGGTGTGCAAGCGGGGTGGGAGACCCAGTACTTC; CDR3 protein: CASSQGVQAGWETQYF
V gene: TRBV3-1/TRBV3-2; clone size: .; J gene: TRBJ1-2; D gene: .; CDR3 DNA: TGTGCCAGCAGCCAGGGGGGGGGCTACACCTTC; CDR3 protein: CASSQGGGYTF
V gene: TRBV18; clone size: .; J gene: TRBJ1-1; D gene: .; CDR3 DNA: TGTGCCAGCTCACCGATGGGGGCCGGTGAAGCTTTCTTT; CDR3 protein: CASSPMGAGEAFF
V gene: TRBV24-1; clone size: once; J gene: TRBJ2-7; D gene: .; CDR3 DNA: TGTGCCACCATGGGAGTGCGGGAGCAGTACTTC; CDR3 protein: CATMGVREQYF
V gene: TRBV5-8; clone size: .; J gene: TRBJ1-6; D gene: .; CDR3 DNA: TGTGCCAGCGGGACTCTTAATTCACCCCTCCACTTT; CDR3 protein: CASGTLNSPLHF
V gene: TRBV5-1; clone size: once; J gene: TRBJ2-3; D gene: TRBD1; CDR3 DNA: TGCGCCAGCAGCTTGGGTGGGACAGGCCACACAGATACGCAGTATTTT; CDR3 protein: CASSLGGTGHTDTQYF
V gene: TRBV18; clone size: .; J gene: TRBJ1-2; D gene: TRBD1; CDR3 DNA: TGTGCCAGCTCATCCCTGACAGGGAACTATGGCTACACCTTC; CDR3 protein: CASSSLTGNYGYTF
V gene: TRBV18; clone size: .; J gene: TRBJ1-6; D gene: TRBD1; CDR3 DNA: TGTGCCAGCTCACCTGACAGGGGAGGTTCACCCCTCCACTTT; CDR3 protein: CASSPDRGGSPLHF
V gene: TRBV6-6; clone size: .; J gene: TRBJ1-6; D gene: .; CDR3 DNA: TGTGCCAGCAGTTTATGGGCAACTAATTCACCCCTCCACTTT; CDR3 protein: CASSLWATNSPLHF